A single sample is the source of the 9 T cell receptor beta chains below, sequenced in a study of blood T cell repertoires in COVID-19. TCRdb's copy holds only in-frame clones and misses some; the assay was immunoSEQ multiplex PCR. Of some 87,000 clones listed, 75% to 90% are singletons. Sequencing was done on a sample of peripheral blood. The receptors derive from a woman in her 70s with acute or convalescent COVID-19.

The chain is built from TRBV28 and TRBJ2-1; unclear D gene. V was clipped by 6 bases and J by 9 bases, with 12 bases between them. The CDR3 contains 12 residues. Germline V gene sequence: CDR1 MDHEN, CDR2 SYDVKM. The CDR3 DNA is TGTGCCAGCAGCCCATCCAACATTGAGCAGTTCTTC. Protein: CASSPSNIEQFF. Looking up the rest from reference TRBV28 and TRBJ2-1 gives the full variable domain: DVKVTQSSRYLVKRTGEKVFLECVQDMDHENMFWYRQDPGLGLRLIYFSYDVKMKEKGDIPEGYSVSREKKERFSLILESASTNQTSMYLCASSPSNIEQFFGPGTRLTVL.

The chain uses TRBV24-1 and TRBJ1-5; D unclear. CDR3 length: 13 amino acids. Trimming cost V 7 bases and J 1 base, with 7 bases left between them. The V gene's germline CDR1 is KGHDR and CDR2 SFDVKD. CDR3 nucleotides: TGTGCCACCAGCCCGGGGAGCAATCAGCCCCAGCATTTT. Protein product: CATSPGSNQPQHF.

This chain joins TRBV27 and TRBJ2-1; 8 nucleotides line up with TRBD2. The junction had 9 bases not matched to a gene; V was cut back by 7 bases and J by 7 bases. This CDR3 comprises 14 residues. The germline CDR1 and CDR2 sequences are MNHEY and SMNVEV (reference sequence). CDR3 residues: CASTLGLGFNEQFF. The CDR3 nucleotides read TGTGCCAGCACCTTGGGACTAGGCTTTAATGAGCAGTTCTTC.

CDR3 coding DNA: TGTGCCAGCAGGAAGCGGGGGGTCCAAGAGACCCAGTACTTC. The encoded protein is CASRKRGVQETQYF. The chain employs TRBV11-2 and TRBJ2-5, with TRBD2 matching 9 bases. From germline, CDR1 is SGHAT and CDR2 FQNNGV. This CDR3 spans 14 amino acids. V shed 6 bases and J 1 base; nucleotides not matched to a gene: 3.

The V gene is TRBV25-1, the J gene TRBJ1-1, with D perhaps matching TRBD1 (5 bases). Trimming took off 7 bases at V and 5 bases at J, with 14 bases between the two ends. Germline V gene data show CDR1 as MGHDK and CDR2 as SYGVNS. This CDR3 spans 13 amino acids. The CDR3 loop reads CASNPDSRTEAFF. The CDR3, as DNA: TGTGCCAGCAACCCTGACAGCAGAACTGAAGCTTTCTTT.

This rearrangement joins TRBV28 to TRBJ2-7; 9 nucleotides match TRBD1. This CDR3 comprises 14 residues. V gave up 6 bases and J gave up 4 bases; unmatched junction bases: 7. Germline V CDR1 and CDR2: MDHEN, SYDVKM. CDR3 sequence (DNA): TGTGCCAGCAGACAGGGGGCGGATGTGTACGAGCAGTACTTC. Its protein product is CASRQGADVYEQYF. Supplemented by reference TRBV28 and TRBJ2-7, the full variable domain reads DVKVTQSSRYLVKRTGEKVFLECVQDMDHENMFWYRQDPGLGLRLIYFSYDVKMKEKGDIPEGYSVSREKKERFSLILESASTNQTSMYLCASRQGADVYEQYFGPGTRLTVT.

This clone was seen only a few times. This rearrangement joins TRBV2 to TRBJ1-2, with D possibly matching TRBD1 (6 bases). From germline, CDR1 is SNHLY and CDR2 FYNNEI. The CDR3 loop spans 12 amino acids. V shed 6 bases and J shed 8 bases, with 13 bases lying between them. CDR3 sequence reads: CASSERGSGYTF. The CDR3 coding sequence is TGTGCCAGCAGCGAGAGGGGGTCCGGCTACACCTTC.

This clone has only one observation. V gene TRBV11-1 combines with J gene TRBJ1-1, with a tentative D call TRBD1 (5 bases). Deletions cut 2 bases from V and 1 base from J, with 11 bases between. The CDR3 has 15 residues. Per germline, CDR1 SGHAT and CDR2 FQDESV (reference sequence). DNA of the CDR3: TGTGCCAGCAGCTTAACCCAAACAGGGAACACTGAAGCTTTCTTT. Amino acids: CASSLTQTGNTEAFF.

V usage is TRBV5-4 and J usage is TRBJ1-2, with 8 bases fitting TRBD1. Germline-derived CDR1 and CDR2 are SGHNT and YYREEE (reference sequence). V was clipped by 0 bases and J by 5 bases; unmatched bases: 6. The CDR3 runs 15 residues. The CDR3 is CASSLGTGLGYGYTF. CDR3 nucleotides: TGTGCCAGCAGCTTGGGGACAGGGTTAGGGTATGGCTACACCTTC.